The 15 T cell receptor beta chains given below trace back to one sample, sequenced in a study of T cell responses to AZD1222 COVID-19 vaccine. Here immunoSEQ multiplex PCR was the method, and the copy in TCRdb shows in-frame clones only, minus some. The profile shows about 79,000 clones, 80% to 90% of them singletons. The sample consisted of peripheral blood, taken 28 days after the second AZD1222 dose. All receptors come from an adult who received the AZD1222 COVID-19 vaccine.

V is TRBV5-1 and J is TRBJ2-1, with unresolved D. Germline CDR1 and CDR2: SGHRS and YFSETQ. This CDR3 region has 16 residues. V was pared by 2 bases and J by 2 bases, with 14 bases between. This chain's CDR3 is CASSLTTLGPYNEQFF. CDR3 bases: TGCGCCAGCAGCTTAACAACCTTAGGCCCCTACAATGAGCAGTTCTTC.

The chain has TRBV12-3 or TRBV12-4 and TRBJ1-1, with TRBD1 as a possible D gene (5 bases). The germline V and J ends were trimmed by 1 base and 10 bases, with 10 bases remaining between them. This CDR3 has 12 amino acids. The CDR3 sequence: CASSLEGVGAFF. As DNA, the CDR3 is TGTGCCAGCAGTTTAGAAGGGGTAGGAGCTTTCTTT.

The chain carries TRBV11-3 and TRBJ2-2; D is ambiguous. The CDR3 contains 16 residues. Germline loops: CDR1 SGHNT, CDR2 YENEEA. Trimming pared 1 base from V and 3 bases from J, leaving 12 bases between. In DNA, the CDR3 is TGTGCCAGCAGCTTAGGTCGCCCGGTGGACACCGGGGAGCTGTTTTTT. Translation gives CASSLGRPVDTGELFF.

The rearrangement joins TRBV7-2 to TRBJ2-7; D could derive from TRBD1 or TRBD2 (5 bases each). V lost 4 bases and J lost 3, with 13 bases in between. CDR1 is SGHTA and CDR2 is FQGNSA in the germline V gene. This CDR3 is 14 amino acids long. The CDR3, as DNA: TGTGCCAGCAGCTCGGGACGCCGTTACTACGAGCAGTACTTC. Translated, it gives CASSSGRRYYEQYF.

V gene TRBV7-2 combines with J gene TRBJ2-2, with D perhaps assigned TRBD1 or TRBD2 (6 bases each). The V end was cut by 5 bases, the J end by 1 base, with 14 bases between. The length of the CDR3 is 16 residues. Germline CDR1 reads SGHTA; CDR2 reads FQGNSA. DNA of the CDR3: TGTGCCAGCAGCATTACTGGGGGGCTGAACACCGGGGAGCTGTTTTTT. Protein: CASSITGGLNTGELFF.

This chain connects TRBV5-1 to TRBJ2-7; 8 bases map to TRBD2. The germline V gene encodes CDR1 SGHRS and CDR2 YFSETQ. This CDR3 is 15 amino acids long. V was pared by 0 bases and J by 6 bases, with 8 bases of the junction left unmatched. In DNA form, the CDR3 reads TGCGCCAGCAGCTTGGACAGCGGGAGTTTGGGCGAGCAGTACTTC. Amino acids: CASSLDSGSLGEQYF.

This clone has just one count. The V call is TRBV6-6, the J call TRBJ2-7; 9 bases line up with TRBD2. The germline gives CDR1 MNHNY, CDR2 SVGAGI (reference sequence). The CDR3 is 14 amino acids. V trimming: 7 bases; J trimming: 2 bases; junction bases outside the gene matches: 6. The CDR3 region has the DNA TGTGCCAGCACCCTGACTAGCGGACCCTACGAGCAGTACTTC. It encodes CASTLTSGPYEQYF.

The J gene is TRBJ1-6, the V gene TRBV6-5; D is perhaps TRBD1 (5 bases). CDR3 size: 15 residues. Germline V gene lookup returns CDR1 MNHEY and CDR2 SVGAGI. V was trimmed by 1 base and J by 7 bases, leaving 11 bases between them. This chain's CDR3 is CASSYLRDGNSPLHF. The CDR3 DNA sequence: TGTGCCAGCAGTTACTTAAGGGACGGCAATTCACCCCTCCACTTT.

The V call is TRBV28, the J call TRBJ1-5, with no clear D. CDR3 length: 13 residues. Per germline, CDR1 MDHEN and CDR2 SYDVKM. V gave up 6 bases and J gave up 5 bases, with 11 bases separating them. DNA of the CDR3: TGTGCCAGCAGGCGGCAAAAAGATCAGCCCCAGCATTTT. It codes for CASRRQKDQPQHF.

This clone was recorded a few times. This chain uses TRBV10-3 with TRBJ2-1; D might be TRBD1 or TRBD2, each matching 5 bases. Trimming stripped 4 bases from V and 6 bases from J, with 10 bases between. The CDR3 consists of 13 residues. The V gene's germline CDR1 is ENHRY and CDR2 SYGVKD. In nucleotides, the CDR3 is TGTGCCATCAGTGGGGACGCGGGCAATGAGCAGTTCTTC. It translates to CAISGDAGNEQFF.

The J gene is TRBJ2-1, the V gene TRBV19; 7 positions match TRBD2. Trimming took 3 bases from V and 4 from J; bases not matched to a gene: 6. Germline CDR1 reads LNHDA; CDR2 reads SQIVND (reference sequence). The CDR3 length is 15 residues. DNA for the CDR3: TGTGCCAGTAGTATTAACGTAGCGGGTTACAATGAGCAGTTCTTC. It is translated as CASSINVAGYNEQFF. Complete variable domain (other parts from reference TRBV19 and TRBJ2-1): DGGITQSPKYLFRKEGQNVTLSCEQNLNHDAMYWYRQDPGQGLRLIYYSQIVNDFQKGDIAEGYSVSREKKESFPLTVTSAQKNPTAFYLCASSINVAGYNEQFFGPGTRLTVL.

The V call is TRBV18, the J call TRBJ2-1; D is undetermined. The germline CDR1 and CDR2 sequences are KGHSH and LQKENI. CDR3 length equals 12 residues. The V end lost 1 base, the J end lost 9 bases, and 7 bases lay between the germline ends. The DNA for the CDR3 is TGTGCCAGCTCACCACGGGTGGGTGAGCAGTTCTTC. Protein sequence: CASSPRVGEQFF. Full variable domain (remainder filled in from reference TRBV18 and TRBJ2-1): NAGVMQNPRHLVRRRGQEARLRCSPMKGHSHVYWYRQLPEEGLKFMVYLQKENIIDESGMPKERFSAEFPKEGPSILRIQQVVRGDSAAYFCASSPRVGEQFFGPGTRLTVL.

CDR3: CASSVEAGQGVHYGYTF. The CDR3 nucleotides read TGTGCCAGCAGCGTAGAAGCAGGACAGGGGGTCCACTATGGCTACACCTTC. The chain recombines TRBV9 with TRBJ1-2; 10 nucleotides align to TRBD1. The CDR3 length is 17 residues. From germline, CDR1 is SGDLS and CDR2 YYNGEE. V lost 0 bases to trimming and J lost 3 bases; unmatched junction nucleotides: 8.

The rearrangement joins TRBV2 to TRBJ2-7; TRBD2 matches 9 bases. With 8 bases clipped from V and 7 bases from J, the junction kept 15 bases outside the gene matches. This CDR3 region has 15 residues. CDR1 and CDR2 (germline): SNHLY, FYNNEI. The CDR3 reads CASGGRAGGHGEQYF. The CDR3 nucleotides read TGTGCCAGCGGGGGCCGGGCGGGAGGGCATGGGGAGCAGTACTTC. Full variable domain (missing parts from reference TRBV2 and TRBJ2-7): EPEVTQTPSHQVTQMGQEVILRCVPISNHLYFYWYRQILGQKVEFLVSFYNNEISEKSEIFDDQFSVERPDGSNFTLKIRSTKLEDSAMYFCASGGRAGGHGEQYFGPGTRLTVT.

The V and J genes are TRBV29-1 and TRBJ1-2; perhaps TRBD1 as D (6 bases). The V and J ends lost 6 bases and 3 bases respectively, with 8 bases between them. This CDR3 region has 11 residues. Germline CDR1 is SQVTM and CDR2 is ANQGSEA. As DNA, the CDR3 is TGCAGCGTAGAGGGGGACTATGGCTACACCTTC. As protein: CSVEGDYGYTF.